The 29 T cell receptor beta chains reported below all come from one sample, sequenced in a study of technical replicates of blood from a handful of donors. Using immunoSEQ multiplex PCR, the repertoire was profiled, and TCRdb retains in-frame clones only, with some absent. Of under 95,000 clones listed, roughly nine tenths are singletons. Specimen: T cells isolated from PBMCs. The receptors here all came from a human donor in good health. Some clones in this sample may be carry-over from other donors' samples.

The rearrangement joins TRBV6-5 to TRBJ1-6; no reliable D call. The CDR3 has 15 amino acids. Germline V gene data show CDR1 as MNHEY and CDR2 as SVGAGI. Trimming left V 2 bases short and J 14 bases short, with 19 bases between. CDR3 in amino acids: CASSYKWVGLEALHF. CDR3 nucleotides: TGTGCCAGCAGTTACAAGTGGGTCGGGCTGGAGGCCCTCCACTTT.

The rearrangement joins TRBV11-2 to TRBJ2-1, with TRBD2 matching 7 bases. This CDR3 region has 14 residues. The J segment lost 6 bases and the V segment lost 1 base, leaving 3 bases of the junction unmatched. Germline V gene data show CDR1 as SGHAT and CDR2 as FQNNGV. Written as DNA, the CDR3 is TGTGCCAGCAGCTTAGTGAGCGGGACCAATGAGCAGTTCTTC. Its protein product is CASSLVSGTNEQFF.

The chain recombines TRBV29-1 with TRBJ2-7, with D maybe TRBD1 (6 bases). CDR3 length: 12 residues. Germline-derived CDR1 and CDR2 are SQVTM and ANQGSEA. Trimming took off 5 bases at V and 2 bases at J, with 10 bases between the two ends. CDR3 sequence reads: CSVRGGTYEQYF. In nucleotides, the CDR3 is TGCAGCGTTAGAGGGGGAACCTACGAGCAGTACTTC.

The V and J genes are TRBV4-1 and TRBJ1-2; D unclear. The CDR3 has 17 residues. The germline CDR1 and CDR2 sequences are MGHRA and YSYEKL. Trimming took 1 base from V and 1 from J, leaving 16 bases between them. CDR3 DNA: TGCGCCAGCAGCCAAGTAGTCCCTAGAAAGGTTAACTATGGCTACACCTTC. Translated, it gives CASSQVVPRKVNYGYTF.

The V call is TRBV10-3, the J call TRBJ1-5; TRBD1 agrees at 8 bases. The CDR3 runs 15 residues. V lost 4 bases, J lost 2 bases, and 4 bases stayed unmatched. Looked up from germline, CDR1 is ENHRY and CDR2 is SYGVKD. The chain's CDR3 is CAISGQGSGNQPQHF. CDR3 sequence (DNA): TGTGCCATCAGTGGACAGGGGTCGGGCAATCAGCCCCAGCATTTT.

V gene TRBV28 combines with J gene TRBJ1-2, with 9 bases matching TRBD1. Germline-derived CDR1 and CDR2 are MDHEN and SYDVKM. The V segment lost 2 bases and the J segment 4 bases; nucleotides outside the gene matches: 11. The CDR3 is 17 amino acids. The CDR3 DNA is TGTGCCAGCAGTTTACTTAGGGGACAGGGCCTTTCCTATGGCTACACCTTC. Protein: CASSLLRGQGLSYGYTF.

The rearrangement uses TRBV7-9 and TRBJ1-5, with TRBD1 matching 9 bases. Germline CDR1 is SEHNR and CDR2 is FQNEAQ (reference sequence). Unmatched junction bases numbered 9, after V lost 5 bases and J lost 4 bases. The CDR3 length is 16 residues. The CDR3: CASSRGTGWNNQPQHF. The CDR3 DNA is TGTGCCAGCAGCAGGGGGACAGGGTGGAATAATCAGCCCCAGCATTTT.

The chain combines TRBV7-9 with TRBJ2-3, with 7 bases matching TRBD2. The germline V gene has CDR1 SEHNR and CDR2 FQNEAQ (reference sequence). J lost 2 bases, V lost 4 bases, and 9 bases had no gene match. CDR3 length equals 16 residues. The CDR3 DNA follows: TGTGCCAGCAGCTCTCCGGGACTACTAAACACAGATACGCAGTATTTT. As protein: CASSSPGLLNTDTQYF.

The rearrangement uses TRBV7-2 and TRBJ2-7; D is possibly TRBD2 (6 bases). Looked up from germline, CDR1 is SGHTA and CDR2 is FQGNSA. The CDR3 is 15 amino acids. The V end lost 3 bases, the J end lost 4 bases, and 16 bases lay between the germline ends. The CDR3 loop is CASSFPGRLGYEQYF. The CDR3 DNA is TGTGCCAGCAGCTTCCCGGGACGACTAGGGTACGAGCAGTACTTC.

This chain joins TRBV6-5 and TRBJ2-5; a possible D gene is TRBD2 (5 bases). CDR3 size: 13 residues. CDR1 and CDR2 (germline): MNHEY, SVGAGI. Trimming pared 11 bases from V and 7 bases from J, leaving 20 bases between. The DNA of the CDR3 is TGTGCCGCCATCTCCGTCCCCGGAGGGACCCAGTACTTC. The encoded protein is CAAISVPGGTQYF.

J is TRBJ1-4 and V is TRBV2; D is unresolved. Trimming took 6 bases from V and 2 from J, leaving 22 bases between them. Germline values: CDR1 SNHLY, CDR2 FYNNEI. This CDR3 region has 18 residues. The CDR3 DNA follows: TGTGCCAGCAGCGATATTGCCCTCTCGACGGGGACTAATGAAAAACTGTTTTTT. It encodes CASSDIALSTGTNEKLFF.

J is TRBJ1-2 and V is TRBV6-1; 11 bases are a match to TRBD1. The CDR3 contains 15 residues. Looked up from germline, CDR1 is MNHNS and CDR2 is SASEGT. J lost 8 bases, V lost 7 bases, and 12 bases had no gene match. CDR3 sequence: CASNPWTGGTEGYTF. Written as DNA, the CDR3 is TGTGCCAGCAATCCCTGGACAGGGGGCACGGAGGGCTACACCTTC.

The gene calls are TRBV2 and TRBJ1-2, with D tentatively TRBD1 (5 bases). Deletions cut 8 bases from V and 4 bases from J, with 20 bases between. CDR1 is SNHLY and CDR2 is FYNNEI in the germline V gene. This CDR3 spans 15 amino acids. CDR3 nucleotides: TGTGCCAGCTCTGGGACTTTCGGGACCTTCTATGGCTACACCTTC. This codes for CASSGTFGTFYGYTF.

The rearrangement joins TRBV6-1 to TRBJ1-2; D perhaps matches TRBD1 (6 bases). The germline gives CDR1 MNHNS, CDR2 SASEGT. Trimming removed 4 bases from V and 3 bases from J, with 24 bases in between. The CDR3 loop spans 18 amino acids. The CDR3 DNA follows: TGTGCCAGCAGTGGGTATACAGGGTCGTTTACTTCGGACTATGGCTACACCTTC. The encoded protein is CASSGYTGSFTSDYGYTF.

The chain employs TRBV28 and TRBJ2-1, with 10 bases identical to TRBD2. Germline V gives CDR1 MDHEN, CDR2 SYDVKM. After removal of 1 base from V and 9 bases from J, the junction contained 6 bases not matched to a gene. CDR3 size: 15 residues. CDR3 nucleotides: TGTGCCAGCAGTTTATTACTAGCGGGATATGGTGAGCAGTTCTTC. Amino acids: CASSLLLAGYGEQFF.

The genes are TRBV30 and TRBJ2-2; TRBD1 matches at 9 bases. CDR1 and CDR2 (germline): GTSNPN, SVGIG (reference sequence). This CDR3 is 13 amino acids long. The V segment lost 3 bases and the J segment 4 bases; nucleotides outside the gene matches: 0. CDR3 sequence reads: CAWRTGGTGELFF. The CDR3 DNA follows: TGTGCCTGGAGGACAGGGGGCACCGGGGAGCTGTTTTTT.

This clone was recorded only once. The genes are TRBV5-6 and TRBJ2-6; D ambiguous. Germline CDR1 reads SGHDT; CDR2 reads YYEEEE. This CDR3 contains 16 residues. V dropped 4 bases and J dropped 4 bases, with 15 bases sitting between them. The CDR3 bases are TGTGCCAGCAGCACCCTTATAAGAACAGGGGCCAACGTCCTGACTTTC. Translated: CASSTLIRTGANVLTF.

The CDR3 protein is CASSLGGGKLYGYTF. CDR3 coding DNA: TGTGCCAGCAGCTTAGGTGGGGGGAAGCTCTATGGCTACACCTTC. The chain has TRBV7-2 and TRBJ1-2, with a tentative D call TRBD1 (5 bases). The CDR3 has 15 amino acids. The germline V gene encodes CDR1 SGHTA and CDR2 FQGNSA. Trimming removed 1 base from V and 4 bases from J, with 13 bases in between.

This chain joins TRBV2 and TRBJ2-7, with D tentatively TRBD2 (7 bases). The CDR3 extends over 15 amino acids. V was shortened by 4 bases and J by 6 bases, with 19 bases between the two germline ends. Germline V CDR1 and CDR2: SNHLY, FYNNEI. The chain's CDR3 is CASSGTPGGLGEQYF. The CDR3, as DNA: TGTGCCAGCAGTGGGACCCCCGGGGGGCTCGGCGAGCAGTACTTC.

The CDR3 coding sequence is TGTGCCAGCAGTGTAATGTCTGGGGCCAACGTCCTGACTTTC. Its protein product is CASSVMSGANVLTF. The rearrangement links TRBV2 to TRBJ2-6, with D unresolved. Trimming took 4 bases from V and 1 from J, leaving 5 bases between them. Germline loops: CDR1 SNHLY, CDR2 FYNNEI. The CDR3 spans 14 residues.

The chain combines TRBV11-3 with TRBJ2-5; 8 bases map to TRBD2. The J segment lost 5 bases and the V segment lost 4 bases, leaving 6 bases of the junction unmatched. This CDR3 comprises 14 residues. Germline CDR1 and CDR2: SGHNT and YENEEA. CDR3 in DNA: TGTGCCAGCAGCTCCTTAGCGGGAAGGGAGACCCAGTACTTC. Its protein is CASSSLAGRETQYF.

The chain combines TRBV2 with TRBJ2-7; 9 bases map to TRBD1. Germline V gene lookup returns CDR1 SNHLY and CDR2 FYNNEI. With 6 bases clipped from V and 4 bases from J, the junction kept 13 bases outside the gene matches. The CDR3 contains 16 residues. This CDR3 is CASRREAGQGAYEQYF. In nucleotides, the CDR3 is TGTGCCAGCAGAAGGGAAGCGGGACAGGGAGCATACGAGCAGTACTTC.

The chain joins TRBV4-1 to TRBJ2-1; possibly TRBD2 for D (7 bases). CDR3 length: 17 residues. V was shortened by 0 bases and J by 8 bases, with 20 bases between the two germline ends. Germline CDR1 reads MGHRA; CDR2 reads YSYEKL. This chain's CDR3 is CASSQEAGEGGMDEQFF. CDR3 in DNA: TGCGCCAGCAGCCAAGAGGCAGGGGAGGGGGGTATGGATGAGCAGTTCTTC.

This clone was picked up a small number of times. The rearrangement joins TRBV9 to TRBJ1-5; TRBD1 aligns across 8 bases. V trimming: 4 bases; J trimming: 9 bases; junction bases outside the gene matches: 12. This CDR3 has 15 residues. Germline values: CDR1 SGDLS, CDR2 YYNGEE. The CDR3 DNA sequence: TGTGCCAGCAGCCCGGGACAGGCTACCAGAGGGCCCCAGCATTTT. It translates to CASSPGQATRGPQHF.

The rearrangement uses TRBV2 and TRBJ2-3; 7 bases align to TRBD2. V trimming: 3 bases; J trimming: 6 bases; junction bases outside the gene matches: 6. Germline CDR1 reads SNHLY; CDR2 reads FYNNEI. CDR3 length equals 14 residues. CDR3 amino acids: CASSDGLEVDTQYF. The CDR3 bases are TGTGCCAGCAGTGATGGACTAGAGGTGGATACGCAGTATTTT. The whole variable domain, remainder taken from reference TRBV2 and TRBJ2-3, is EPEVTQTPSHQVTQMGQEVILRCVPISNHLYFYWYRQILGQKVEFLVSFYNNEISEKSEIFDDQFSVERPDGSNFTLKIRSTKLEDSAMYFCASSDGLEVDTQYFGPGTRLTVL.

The genes are TRBV7-9 and TRBJ2-1; 9 positions match TRBD2. J gave up 11 bases and V 1 base, and 9 bases lay outside the gene matches. This CDR3 region has 15 residues. The germline V gene encodes CDR1 SEHNR and CDR2 FQNEAQ (reference sequence). CDR3 nucleotides: TGTGCCAGCAGCTTAGAGGCGGGGGGGCTCGGTAAGCAGTTCTTC. Its protein product is CASSLEAGGLGKQFF.

The chain carries TRBV11-3 and TRBJ2-3; 10 bases are shared with TRBD1. This CDR3 comprises 15 residues. Germline V gene data show CDR1 as SGHNT and CDR2 as YENEEA. V gave up 5 bases and J gave up 5 bases; unmatched junction bases: 7. The CDR3 DNA reads TGTGCCAGCAGCCCAGGGGGGGACAGGGGAGATACGCAGTATTTT. Its translation is CASSPGGDRGDTQYF.

This chain links TRBV6-1 with TRBJ1-5, with D possibly being TRBD1 (5 bases). V lost 1 base, J lost 4 bases, and 8 bases lay in between. The germline V gene encodes CDR1 MNHNS and CDR2 SASEGT. The CDR3 has 14 residues. This CDR3 reads CASSEGGGNQPQHF. DNA of the CDR3: TGTGCCAGCAGTGAAGGGGGGGGGAATCAGCCCCAGCATTTT.

The rearrangement joins TRBV5-1 to TRBJ2-5; 13 bases agree with TRBD2. CDR3 length: 16 amino acids. Germline values: CDR1 SGHRS, CDR2 YFSETQ. V shed 3 bases and J 4 bases; nucleotides not matched to a gene: 6. CDR3 coding DNA: TGCGCCAGCAGCTCAGGACTAGCGGGAGTAGGAGAGACCCAGTACTTC. Its protein product is CASSSGLAGVGETQYF.